This TCR beta chain was identified during a study of T-cell memory formation after mild COVID-19. Findings and limits, study-wide: Confirmation was lacking for SARS-CoV-2 specificity of second-wave clones that peaked on day 37. Among clones contracting day 15 to 85, CD4/CD8 was balanced, whereas later expanders leaned CD4+. CD4+ clones that contracted lay mainly in CM and EM; CD8+ ones lay in EMRA.

With regard to this clonotype: The target antigen is unknown.

5'RACE with constant-segment primers yielded barcoded, UMI-tagged TCR alpha and TCR beta cDNA libraries. TCRdb independently ran MiXCR on the 5' RACE reads; one entry per CDR3 protein. The data contain tens of thousands of distinct CDR3 sequences, less than 15% of them singletons. Losses at the gene ends were 8 bases for V and 4 bases for J; bases not matched to a gene: 9. Germline-derived CDR1 and CDR2 are SQVTM and ANQGSEA. The CDR3 spans 13 residues. The chain joins TRBV29-1 to TRBJ1-1; 8 positions match TRBD1. The sample consisted of PBMCs or a T cell subset sorted from them (not recorded which). This clonotype was obtained from an adult woman who had mild COVID-19 (a few samples of this study predate the infection). Cell type and time point are not known. Here the CDR3 reads CSSQGGGFTEAFF. CDR3 nucleotide sequence: TGCAGCTCACAGGGGGGTGGCTTCACTGAAGCTTTCTTT.